A single sample is the source of the 28 T cell receptor beta chains below, sequenced in a study of T cell responses to AZD1222 COVID-19 vaccine. This table comes from immunoSEQ multiplex PCR, and its TCRdb copy is limited to in-frame clones, with some not included. The profile covers approximately 150,000 clones, with around 83% appearing a single time and around 5.1% taken by the ten largest. The material sequenced was peripheral blood, taken 28 days after the second AZD1222 dose. The receptors here all came from an adult who received the AZD1222 COVID-19 vaccine.

The chain employs TRBV15 and TRBJ1-2, with D tentatively TRBD1 (5 bases). The CDR3 runs to 13 residues. Germline values: CDR1 LNHNV, CDR2 YYDKDF (reference sequence). Trimming cost V 0 bases and J 3 bases, with 5 bases left between them. CDR3 nucleotides: TGTGCCACCAGCAGAGACAGGGACTATGGCTACACCTTC. Its translation: CATSRDRDYGYTF.

The chain links TRBV7-9 to TRBJ2-3; 9 nucleotides line up with TRBD2. Germline trimming cut 2 bases from V and 1 base from J; bases unmatched to any gene: 4. The CDR3 length is 16 residues. Germline CDR1 is SEHNR and CDR2 is FQNEAQ (reference sequence). The CDR3 is CASSLFLAGRTDTQYF. The CDR3 DNA reads as TGTGCCAGCAGCTTATTTCTAGCGGGGCGCACAGATACGCAGTATTTT.

The chain uses TRBV10-3 and TRBJ2-5; maybe TRBD1 (6 bases). Germline assignment: CDR1 ENHRY and CDR2 SYGVKD. Trimming cost V 3 bases and J 3 bases, with 11 bases left between them. CDR3 length equals 14 residues. The CDR3 protein is CAISDGRGKETQYF. CDR3 DNA sequence: TGTGCCATCAGTGACGGCAGGGGTAAAGAGACCCAGTACTTC.

J is TRBJ2-7 and V is TRBV12-3 or TRBV12-4; D gene unclear. V was trimmed by 3 bases and J by 4 bases, leaving 7 bases between them. There are 12 residues in the CDR3. The CDR3 loop is CASSLLYYEQYF. Written as DNA, the CDR3 is TGTGCCAGCAGTTTGTTGTATTACGAGCAGTACTTC.

The chain links TRBV18 to TRBJ1-1, with D uncertain. This CDR3 contains 14 residues. V gave up 0 bases and J gave up 3 bases, with 8 bases separating them. CDR1 and CDR2 (germline): KGHSH, LQKENI. CDR3 sequence: CASSPPYSYTEAFF. The CDR3 DNA is TGTGCCAGCTCACCACCGTACAGCTACACTGAAGCTTTCTTT.

This chain connects TRBV4-2 to TRBJ2-1, with D possibly being TRBD2 (7 bases). The germline CDR1 and CDR2 sequences are LGHNA and YNFKEQ. CDR3 length: 16 residues. V was clipped by 6 bases and J by 7 bases, with 22 bases between them. DNA of the CDR3: TGTGCCAGCAGACGAGGTGGGGGGGGCGAAGCGAATGAGCAGTTCTTC. This sequence encodes CASRRGGGGEANEQFF.

V is TRBV6-5 and J is TRBJ1-1, with 7 bases identical to TRBD1. The germline CDR1 and CDR2 sequences are MNHEY and SVGAGI. V was clipped by 5 bases and J by 4 bases; unmatched bases: 10. The CDR3 runs 15 residues. The CDR3 loop is CASSQRTGVGTEAFF. The CDR3 bases are TGTGCCAGCAGTCAGAGAACAGGGGTGGGCACTGAAGCTTTCTTT.

This chain uses TRBV18 with TRBJ1-2, with D perhaps matching TRBD1 (5 bases). CDR1 and CDR2 (germline): KGHSH, LQKENI. V was pared by 3 bases and J by 0 bases, with 11 bases between. This CDR3 contains 15 residues. The CDR3 region has the DNA TGTGCCAGCTCACCTTCCAGGGACGCTAACTATGGCTACACCTTC. Its translation: CASSPSRDANYGYTF.

The chain links TRBV6-5 to TRBJ1-2, with 9 bases lining up with TRBD1. Germline V CDR1 and CDR2: MNHEY, SVGAGI. V lost 8 bases and J lost 8; bases outside the gene matches: 6. The CDR3 is 12 amino acids. The CDR3 is CASLRTGGGYTF. The CDR3 DNA sequence: TGTGCCAGCCTCCGAACAGGGGGCGGCTACACCTTC.

The chain has TRBV1 and TRBJ2-5; TRBD2 is taken as the D call from the table, unchecked against the DNA. TRBV1 represents a pseudogene. CDR3 size: 12 residues. In DNA, the CDR3 is TGCACCAGCAGCCGGGGGGAAGAGACCCAGTACTTC. Its protein is CTSSRGEETQYF.

This sequence joins TRBV25-1 and TRBJ1-2; D is unresolved. The CDR3 extends over 11 amino acids. V was clipped by 3 bases and J by 11 bases, with 10 bases between them. CDR1 is MGHDK, CDR2 SYGVNS, per germline. The CDR3 loop reads CASSDVKRYTF. The CDR3 coding sequence is TGTGCCAGCAGTGATGTCAAAAGGTACACCTTC.

The rearrangement uses TRBV28 and TRBJ2-1; 9 nucleotides line up with TRBD1. The J segment lost 2 bases and the V segment lost 6 bases, leaving 5 bases of the junction unmatched. Germline CDR1 MDHEN, CDR2 SYDVKM. This CDR3 has 15 residues. The CDR3 bases are TGTGCCAGCAGCTCGGGACAGGGCCCCTACAATGAGCAGTTCTTC. This gives the protein CASSSGQGPYNEQFF. Filled out from reference TRBV28 and TRBJ2-1, the complete variable domain reads DVKVTQSSRYLVKRTGEKVFLECVQDMDHENMFWYRQDPGLGLRLIYFSYDVKMKEKGDIPEGYSVSREKKERFSLILESASTNQTSMYLCASSSGQGPYNEQFFGPGTRLTVL.

This sequence joins TRBV12-5 and TRBJ1-4; D may be TRBD1 (6 bases). The CDR3 consists of 14 residues. In germline, CDR1 is LGHNT, CDR2 FRNRAP. V was trimmed by 7 bases and J by 8 bases, leaving 17 bases between them. The CDR3 DNA reads TGTGCTAGTGCTACAGCCTTTGGGGGCGAAAAACTGTTTTTT. Translated, it gives CASATAFGGEKLFF.

This rearrangement joins TRBV9 to TRBJ2-5; 9 bases line up with TRBD2. The CDR3 is 18 amino acids. V dropped 0 bases and J dropped 1; count of bases not matched to a gene: 10. Germline assignment: CDR1 SGDLS and CDR2 YYNGEE. The CDR3 nucleotides read TGTGCCAGCAGCGTAGGGGCTAGCGGGGACTTCTTCCAAGAGACCCAGTACTTC. This codes for CASSVGASGDFFQETQYF.

V gene TRBV9 combines with J gene TRBJ1-2; D is possibly TRBD1 (6 bases). The V and J ends lost 0 bases and 8 bases respectively, with 14 bases between them. The germline CDR1 and CDR2 sequences are SGDLS and YYNGEE. The CDR3 runs to 14 residues. CDR3 nucleotide sequence: TGTGCCAGCAGCGTAGTGGGGGCCGTTAGCGGCTACACCTTC. Translated, it gives CASSVVGAVSGYTF.

V gene TRBV7-8 combines with J gene TRBJ2-5, with unresolved D. Germline V lookup: CDR1 SGHVS, CDR2 FQNEAQ. V was trimmed by 0 bases and J by 1 base, leaving 6 bases between them. The length of the CDR3 is 14 residues. CDR3 residues: CASSLAGPQETQYF. CDR3 coding DNA: TGTGCCAGCAGCTTAGCCGGGCCCCAAGAGACCCAGTACTTC.

The CDR3 region has the DNA TGCGCCAGCAGCCAGGGGTACACTGAAGCTTTCTTT. It specifies CASSQGYTEAFF. The gene calls are TRBV5-1 and TRBJ1-1, with TRBD1 as a possible D gene (6 bases). This CDR3 is built from 12 residues. V lost 4 bases, J lost 3 bases, and 7 bases lay in between. Germline CDR1 reads SGHRS; CDR2 reads YFSETQ.

The V and J genes are TRBV5-8 and TRBJ2-1; TRBD2 might be the D (6 bases). The CDR3 runs 13 residues. Germline V CDR1 and CDR2: SGHTS, YDEGEE. The V gene lost 2 bases and the J gene lost 10 bases, with 13 bases spanning the gap. The CDR3 region has the DNA TGTGCCAGCAGCTTCTGGGGACTCGACGAGCAGTTCTTC. Translated: CASSFWGLDEQFF.

V gene TRBV7-2 combines with J gene TRBJ2-2; TRBD2 is a possible D gene (5 bases). Germline-derived CDR1 and CDR2 are SGHTA and FQGNSA. The V end lost 1 base, the J end lost 5 bases, and 8 bases lay between the germline ends. There are 14 residues in the CDR3. CDR3 sequence: CASSLGGITGELFF. CDR3 in DNA: TGTGCCAGCAGCTTAGGAGGGATAACCGGGGAGCTGTTTTTT.

The chain recombines TRBV28 with TRBJ2-4, with TRBD1 identical over 7 bases. This CDR3 has 15 amino acids. Germline V gene lookup returns CDR1 MDHEN and CDR2 SYDVKM. J gave up 2 bases and V 5 bases, and 6 bases lay outside the gene matches. CDR3 protein: CASSQTGKPKNIQYF. In DNA, the CDR3 is TGTGCCAGCAGTCAGACAGGGAAGCCCAAAAACATTCAGTACTTC.

This clone was found once. The chain recombines TRBV11-2 with TRBJ2-5; D call uncertain. Per germline, CDR1 SGHAT and CDR2 FQNNGV. Trimming took 5 bases from V and 0 from J, leaving 10 bases between them. This CDR3 contains 14 residues. In nucleotides, the CDR3 is TGTGCCAGCAGCCCGAGTAGCTACCAAGAGACCCAGTACTTC. Translated: CASSPSSYQETQYF.

The V and J genes are TRBV19 and TRBJ2-2; D may be TRBD1 (5 bases). Between the trimmed V and J ends, which lost 5 bases and 8 bases, there was a span of 18 bases. The CDR3 length is 15 residues. The germline CDR1 and CDR2 sequences are LNHDA and SQIVND (reference sequence). CDR3: CASSYYPDTSGELFF. For the CDR3, the DNA is TGTGCCAGTAGTTACTATCCGGACACCTCTGGGGAGCTGTTTTTT.

V and J are TRBV12-3 or TRBV12-4 and TRBJ2-7, with D perhaps TRBD1 (6 bases). V was trimmed by 3 bases and J by 1 base, leaving 7 bases between them. The CDR3 is 13 amino acids. The CDR3 is CASSFGQSYEQYF. In nucleotides, the CDR3 is TGTGCCAGCAGTTTTGGACAGTCCTACGAGCAGTACTTC.

In DNA, the CDR3 is TGTGCCATCAGTGACGGAGGCGACCCGAATGAAAAACTGTTTTTT. Protein sequence: CAISDGGDPNEKLFF. V is TRBV10-3 and J is TRBJ1-4, with D unclear. The germline V and J ends were trimmed by 3 bases and 5 bases, with 13 bases remaining between them. Germline V gene sequence: CDR1 ENHRY, CDR2 SYGVKD. The CDR3 spans 15 residues.

The V and J genes are TRBV5-1 and TRBJ1-6; tentative D call: TRBD1 (6 bases). V lost 0 bases and J 0 bases, leaving 16 bases between the germline ends. Germline V lookup: CDR1 SGHRS, CDR2 YFSETQ. The CDR3 is 19 residues long. This chain's CDR3 is CASSLEGGLGSSYNSPLHF. The CDR3 DNA is TGCGCCAGCAGCTTGGAGGGGGGTCTGGGAAGCTCCTATAATTCACCCCTCCACTTT.

This clone came up once. This chain connects TRBV27 to TRBJ2-1; TRBD2 is a possible D gene (5 bases). The CDR3 extends over 16 amino acids. Germline CDR1 reads MNHEY; CDR2 reads SMNVEV (reference sequence). Trimming shortened V by 7 bases and J by 7 bases, and 23 bases separated the two germline ends. The CDR3 loop is CASTPSGEGVWNEQFF. CDR3 nucleotides: TGTGCCAGCACTCCCTCCGGCGAGGGAGTTTGGAATGAGCAGTTCTTC.

The rearrangement links TRBV5-4 to TRBJ2-3; no clear D gene. The CDR3 has 12 amino acids. V was cut by 3 bases and J by 2 bases, with 4 bases left in between. CDR1 is SGHNT, CDR2 YYREEE, per germline (reference sequence). In DNA, the CDR3 is TGTGCCAGCAGCTCTGACACAGATACGCAGTATTTT. Its translation: CASSSDTDTQYF.

CDR3 sequence (DNA): TGTGCCAGCAGTTTATCGGCAGGGAAGAAAAACACCATATATTTT. Amino acids: CASSLSAGKKNTIYF. V is TRBV27 and J is TRBJ1-3; the D gene is possibly TRBD1 (5 bases). The V gene's germline CDR1 is MNHEY and CDR2 SMNVEV (reference sequence). The CDR3 spans 15 residues. Trimming cost V 0 bases and J 6 bases, with 12 bases left between them.